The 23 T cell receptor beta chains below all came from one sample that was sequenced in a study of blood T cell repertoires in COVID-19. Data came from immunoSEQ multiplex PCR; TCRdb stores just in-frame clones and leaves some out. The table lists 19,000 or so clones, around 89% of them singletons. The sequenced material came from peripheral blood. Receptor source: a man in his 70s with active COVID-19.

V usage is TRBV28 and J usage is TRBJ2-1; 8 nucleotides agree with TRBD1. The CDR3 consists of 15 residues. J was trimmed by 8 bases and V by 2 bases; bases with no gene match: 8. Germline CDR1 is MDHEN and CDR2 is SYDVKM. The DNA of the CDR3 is TGTGCCAGCAGTTTACCACGGACAGGGTATGATGAGCAGTTCTTC. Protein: CASSLPRTGYDEQFF.

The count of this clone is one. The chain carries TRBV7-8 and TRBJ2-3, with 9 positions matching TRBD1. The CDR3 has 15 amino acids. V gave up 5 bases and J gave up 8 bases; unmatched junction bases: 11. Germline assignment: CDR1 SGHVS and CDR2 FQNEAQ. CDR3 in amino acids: CASSRDRVTRLTQYF. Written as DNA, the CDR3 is TGTGCCAGCAGCCGGGACAGGGTCACTCGTCTTACGCAGTATTTT.

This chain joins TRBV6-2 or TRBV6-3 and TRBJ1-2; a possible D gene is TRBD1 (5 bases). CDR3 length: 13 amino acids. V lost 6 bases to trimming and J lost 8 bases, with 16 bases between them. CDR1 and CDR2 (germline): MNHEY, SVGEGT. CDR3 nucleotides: TGTGCCAGCAGCATTGACAGCTCGTTCGGCTACACCTTC. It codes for CASSIDSSFGYTF.

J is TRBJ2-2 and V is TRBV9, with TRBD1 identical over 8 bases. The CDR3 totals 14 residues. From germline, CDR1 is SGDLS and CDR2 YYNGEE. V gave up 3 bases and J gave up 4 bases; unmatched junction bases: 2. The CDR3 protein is CASSADRGTGELFF. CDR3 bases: TGTGCCAGCAGCGCAGACAGGGGCACCGGGGAGCTGTTTTTT.

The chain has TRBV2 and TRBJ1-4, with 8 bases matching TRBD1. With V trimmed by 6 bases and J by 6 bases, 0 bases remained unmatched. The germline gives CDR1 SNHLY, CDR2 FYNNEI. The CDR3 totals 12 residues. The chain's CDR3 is CASRDRDEKLFF. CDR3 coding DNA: TGTGCCAGCAGGGACAGGGATGAAAAACTGTTTTTT.

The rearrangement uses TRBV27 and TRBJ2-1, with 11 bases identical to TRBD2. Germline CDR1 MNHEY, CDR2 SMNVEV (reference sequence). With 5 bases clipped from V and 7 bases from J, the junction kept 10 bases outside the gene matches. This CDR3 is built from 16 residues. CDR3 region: CASSPLTSGSGNEQFF. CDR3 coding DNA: TGTGCCAGCAGTCCGCTAACTAGCGGGAGTGGGAATGAGCAGTTCTTC.

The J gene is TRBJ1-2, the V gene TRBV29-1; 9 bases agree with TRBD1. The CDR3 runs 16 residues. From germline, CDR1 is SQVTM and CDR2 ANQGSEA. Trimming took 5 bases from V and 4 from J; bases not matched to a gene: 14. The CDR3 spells CSVPPIHGTGFYGYTF. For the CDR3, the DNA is TGCAGCGTTCCCCCTATCCACGGGACAGGGTTCTATGGCTACACCTTC.

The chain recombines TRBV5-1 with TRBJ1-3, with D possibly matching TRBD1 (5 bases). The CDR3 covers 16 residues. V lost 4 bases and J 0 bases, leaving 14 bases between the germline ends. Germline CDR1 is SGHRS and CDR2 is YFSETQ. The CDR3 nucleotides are TGCGCCAGCAGCCCCGGGGACTCCTTCTCTGGAAACACCATATATTTT. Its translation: CASSPGDSFSGNTIYF.

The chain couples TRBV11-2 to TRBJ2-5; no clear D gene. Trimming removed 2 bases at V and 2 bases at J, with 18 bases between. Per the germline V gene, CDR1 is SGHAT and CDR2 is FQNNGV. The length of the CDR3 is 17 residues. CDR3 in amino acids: CASSLSPGSSRQETQYF. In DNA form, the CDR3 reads TGTGCCAGCAGCTTATCCCCCGGGTCAAGTCGTCAAGAGACCCAGTACTTC.

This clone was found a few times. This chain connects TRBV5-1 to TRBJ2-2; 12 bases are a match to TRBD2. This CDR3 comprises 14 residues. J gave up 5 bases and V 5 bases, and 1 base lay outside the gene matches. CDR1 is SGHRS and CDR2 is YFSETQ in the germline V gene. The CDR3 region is CASRLAGGTGELFF. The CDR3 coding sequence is TGCGCCAGCAGACTAGCGGGAGGTACCGGGGAGCTGTTTTTT.

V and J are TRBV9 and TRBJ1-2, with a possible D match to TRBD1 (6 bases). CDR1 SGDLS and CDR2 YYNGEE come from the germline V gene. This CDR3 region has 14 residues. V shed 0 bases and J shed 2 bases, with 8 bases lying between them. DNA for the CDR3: TGTGCCAGCAGCGTAGTTGGGGGCAACTATGGCTACACCTTC. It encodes CASSVVGGNYGYTF.

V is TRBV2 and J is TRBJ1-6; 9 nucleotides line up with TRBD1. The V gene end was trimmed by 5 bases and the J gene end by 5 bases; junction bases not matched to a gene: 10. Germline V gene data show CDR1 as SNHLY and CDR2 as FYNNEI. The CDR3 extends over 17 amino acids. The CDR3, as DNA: TGTGCCAGCAGTCACACGAGGACAGGGGTTAATAATTCACCCCTCCACTTT. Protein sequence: CASSHTRTGVNNSPLHF.

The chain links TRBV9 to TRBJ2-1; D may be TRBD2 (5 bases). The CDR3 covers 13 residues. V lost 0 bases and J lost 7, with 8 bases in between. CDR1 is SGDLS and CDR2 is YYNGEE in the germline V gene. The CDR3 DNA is TGTGCCAGCAGCGTAGCTAGAGGGAATGAGCAGTTCTTC. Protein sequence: CASSVARGNEQFF.

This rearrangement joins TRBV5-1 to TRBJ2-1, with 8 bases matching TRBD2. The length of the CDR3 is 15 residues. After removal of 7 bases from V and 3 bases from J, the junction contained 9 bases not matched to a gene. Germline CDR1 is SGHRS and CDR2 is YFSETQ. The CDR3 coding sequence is TGCGCCAGCGGTTCACAGCGGGAGCTCTACAATGAGCAGTTCTTC. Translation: CASGSQRELYNEQFF.

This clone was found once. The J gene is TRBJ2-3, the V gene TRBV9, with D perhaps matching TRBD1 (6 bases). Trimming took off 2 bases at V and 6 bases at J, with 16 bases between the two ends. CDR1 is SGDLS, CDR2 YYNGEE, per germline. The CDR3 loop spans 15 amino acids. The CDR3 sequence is CASSVLGATTDTQYF. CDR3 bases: TGTGCCAGCAGCGTTTTGGGGGCTACAACCGATACGCAGTATTTT.

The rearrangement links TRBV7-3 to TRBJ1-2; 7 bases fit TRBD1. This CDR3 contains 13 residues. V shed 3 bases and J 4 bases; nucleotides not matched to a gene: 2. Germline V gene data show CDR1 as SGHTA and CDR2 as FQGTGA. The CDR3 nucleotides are TGTGCCAGCAGCTTCGACAGGGCCTATGGCTACACCTTC. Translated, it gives CASSFDRAYGYTF.

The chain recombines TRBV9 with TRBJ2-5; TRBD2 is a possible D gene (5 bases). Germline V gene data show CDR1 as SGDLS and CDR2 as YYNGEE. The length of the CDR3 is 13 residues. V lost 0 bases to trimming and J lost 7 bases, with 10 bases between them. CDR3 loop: CASSVGVEGTQYF. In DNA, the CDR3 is TGTGCCAGCAGCGTAGGCGTCGAGGGGACCCAGTACTTC.

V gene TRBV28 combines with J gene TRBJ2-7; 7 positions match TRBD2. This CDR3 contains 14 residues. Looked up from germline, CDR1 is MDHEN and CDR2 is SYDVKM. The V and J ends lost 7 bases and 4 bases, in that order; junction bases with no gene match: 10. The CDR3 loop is CASIRTSEGYEQYF. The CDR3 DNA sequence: TGTGCCAGCATCAGGACTAGTGAAGGGTACGAGCAGTACTTC. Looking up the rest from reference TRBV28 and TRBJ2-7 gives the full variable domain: DVKVTQSSRYLVKRTGEKVFLECVQDMDHENMFWYRQDPGLGLRLIYFSYDVKMKEKGDIPEGYSVSREKKERFSLILESASTNQTSMYLCASIRTSEGYEQYFGPGTRLTVT.

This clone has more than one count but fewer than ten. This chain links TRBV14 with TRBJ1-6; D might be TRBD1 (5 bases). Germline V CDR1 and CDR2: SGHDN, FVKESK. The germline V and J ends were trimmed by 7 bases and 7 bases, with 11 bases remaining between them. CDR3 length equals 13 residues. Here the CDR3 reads CASTLGGNSPLHF. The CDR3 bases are TGTGCCAGCACCCTTGGGGGGAATTCACCCCTCCACTTT.

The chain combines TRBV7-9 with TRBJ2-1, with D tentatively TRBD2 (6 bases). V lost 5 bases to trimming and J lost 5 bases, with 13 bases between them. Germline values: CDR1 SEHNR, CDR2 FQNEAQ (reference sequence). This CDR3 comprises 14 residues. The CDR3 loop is CASSDRDFDNEQFF. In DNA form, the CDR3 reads TGTGCCAGCAGCGACCGGGACTTCGACAATGAGCAGTTCTTC.

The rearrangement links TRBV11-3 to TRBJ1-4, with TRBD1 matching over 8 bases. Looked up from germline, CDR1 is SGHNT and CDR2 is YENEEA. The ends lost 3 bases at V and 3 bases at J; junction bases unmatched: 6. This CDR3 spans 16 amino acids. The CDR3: CASSFGRGRANEKLFF. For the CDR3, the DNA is TGTGCCAGCAGCTTTGGCAGGGGGCGAGCTAATGAAAAACTGTTTTTT. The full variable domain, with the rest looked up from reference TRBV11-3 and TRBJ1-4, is EAGVVQSPRYKIIEKKQPVAFWCNPISGHNTLYWYLQNLGQGPELLIRYENEEAVDDSQLPKDRFSAERLKGVDSTLKIQPAELGDSAVYLCASSFGRGRANEKLFFGSGTQLSVL.

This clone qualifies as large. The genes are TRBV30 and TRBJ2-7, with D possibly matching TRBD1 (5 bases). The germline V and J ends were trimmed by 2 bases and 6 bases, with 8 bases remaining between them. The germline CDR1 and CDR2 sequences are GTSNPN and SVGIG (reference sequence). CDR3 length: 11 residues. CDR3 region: CAWSLGREQYF. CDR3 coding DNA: TGTGCCTGGAGTCTGGGGCGCGAGCAGTACTTC. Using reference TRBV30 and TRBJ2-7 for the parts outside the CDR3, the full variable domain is SQTIHQWPATLVQPVGSPLSLECTVEGTSNPNLYWYRQAAGRGLQLLFYSVGIGQISSEVPQNLSASRPQDRQFILSSKKLLLSDSGFYLCAWSLGREQYFGPGTRLTVT.

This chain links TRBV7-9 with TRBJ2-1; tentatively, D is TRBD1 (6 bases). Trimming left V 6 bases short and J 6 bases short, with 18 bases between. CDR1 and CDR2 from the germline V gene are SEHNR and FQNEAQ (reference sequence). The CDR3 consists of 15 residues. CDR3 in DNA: TGTGCCAGCAGTATTTTAAAGGGACAAGGCAATGAGCAGTTCTTC. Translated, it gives CASSILKGQGNEQFF.